These 31 T cell receptor beta chains came from one sample sequenced in a study of blood T cell repertoires in COVID-19. This table comes from immunoSEQ multiplex PCR, and its TCRdb copy is limited to in-frame clones, with some not included. The table has some 260,000 clones, 80% to 90% seen once. Source material: PBMCs or T cells enriched from blood (not recorded which). The source of these receptors is a man aged 35-49 years who had recovered from COVID-19.

This clone was detected only once. The chain employs TRBV6-2 or TRBV6-3 and TRBJ2-3; TRBD2 matches at 13 bases. Germline values: CDR1 MNHEY, CDR2 SVGEGT. Germline trimming cut 6 bases from V and 0 bases from J; bases unmatched to any gene: 9. The CDR3 contains 18 residues. Here the CDR3 DNA reads TGTGCCAGCAGCTCTCGGACTAGCGGGAGAGGGAGCACAGATACGCAGTATTTT. Amino acid sequence: CASSSRTSGRGSTDTQYF.

The genes are TRBV21-1 and TRBJ2-2; the D call of TRBD2 is as the table states it, not checked on the DNA. TRBV21-1 is assigned pseudogene status. The length of the CDR3 is 14 residues. CDR3 nucleotides: TGTGCCAGCAGCACAAATGTGAGGGCCGGGGAGCTGTTTTTT. As protein: CASSTNVRAGELFF.

The chain couples TRBV11-2 to TRBJ2-5; TRBD2 agrees at 10 bases. The CDR3 is 15 residues long. The ends lost 6 bases at V and 5 bases at J; junction bases unmatched: 9. Germline V gene sequence: CDR1 SGHAT, CDR2 FQNNGV. Written as DNA, the CDR3 is TGTGCCAGCAGGGGAAGAGCGGGAGGGAAGGAGACCCAGTACTTC. Amino acid sequence: CASRGRAGGKETQYF.

CDR3 DNA sequence: TGTGCTAGTGACCGGGGGGGAGACGAGCAGTACTTC. It encodes CASDRGGDEQYF. The chain links TRBV12-5 to TRBJ2-7, with TRBD2 matching over 8 bases. Germline V CDR1 and CDR2: LGHNT, FRNRAP. Unmatched junction bases numbered 4, after V lost 7 bases and J lost 5 bases. There are 12 residues in the CDR3.

This chain connects TRBV6-5 to TRBJ1-6, with TRBD1 identical over 7 bases. Germline-derived CDR1 and CDR2 are MNHEY and SVGAGI. Unmatched junction bases numbered 8, after V lost 2 bases and J lost 10 bases. The CDR3 runs 15 residues. CDR3 DNA sequence: TGTGCCAGCAGTTACGACAGGGTTGTAAGGTCACCCCTCCACTTT. Amino acid sequence: CASSYDRVVRSPLHF.

This chain connects TRBV14 to TRBJ2-5; TRBD2 agrees at 7 bases. The length of the CDR3 is 15 residues. Trimming cost V 0 bases and J 4 bases; bases outside gene matches: 5. Per germline, CDR1 SGHDN and CDR2 FVKESK. This CDR3 reads CASSQELAVVETQYF. DNA of the CDR3: TGTGCCAGCAGCCAAGAGCTAGCGGTTGTAGAGACCCAGTACTTC.

The sample holds a few counts of this clone. The rearrangement joins TRBV19 to TRBJ2-2, with 9 positions matching TRBD1. Germline CDR1 and CDR2: LNHDA and SQIVND (reference sequence). The CDR3 loop spans 15 amino acids. V lost 5 bases, J lost 5 bases, and 6 bases stayed unmatched. The CDR3 reads CASSSQGAVTGELFF. The DNA for the CDR3 is TGTGCCAGTAGTTCACAGGGGGCCGTTACCGGGGAGCTGTTTTTT.

J is TRBJ2-2 and V is TRBV5-1; weak D call: TRBD1 (6 bases). The CDR3 runs 15 residues. V lost 4 bases, J lost 2 bases, and 12 bases lay in between. Germline V gives CDR1 SGHRS, CDR2 YFSETQ. CDR3 residues: CASSIGQLNTGELFF. For the CDR3, the DNA is TGCGCCAGCAGCATTGGACAGTTAAACACCGGGGAGCTGTTTTTT.

V is TRBV21-1 and J is TRBJ1-2; TRBD1, the D gene given by the table, was not confirmed from the DNA. TRBV21-1 is labeled a pseudogene. The CDR3 is made up of 13 amino acids. The CDR3 nucleotides are TGTGCCAGCAGCGCAGGACAGGGGAATGGCTACACCTTC. It encodes CASSAGQGNGYTF.

This clone was counted only a few times. The V and J genes are TRBV27 and TRBJ2-1; 8 bases line up with TRBD1. Trimming removed 6 bases from V and 4 bases from J; junction bases left unmatched: 5. The CDR3 contains 14 residues. Germline loops: CDR1 MNHEY, CDR2 SMNVEV (reference sequence). DNA of the CDR3: TGTGCCAGCAGACTCGGGACAGGTTACAATGAGCAGTTCTTC. This sequence encodes CASRLGTGYNEQFF.

The chain couples TRBV3-1 (or the pseudogene TRBV3-2) to TRBJ2-1; 8 bases agree with TRBD1. Germline assignment: CDR1 LGHDT and CDR2 YNNKEL (reference sequence). CDR3 length: 13 amino acids. The V and J ends lost 5 bases and 8 bases, in that order; junction bases with no gene match: 5. CDR3 amino acids: CASSFGQGYEQFF. In nucleotides, the CDR3 is TGTGCCAGCAGCTTTGGACAGGGCTATGAGCAGTTCTTC.

The gene calls are TRBV7-8 and TRBJ1-5; 11 positions match TRBD1. Trimming cost V 2 bases and J 1 base; bases outside gene matches: 4. The germline V gene has CDR1 SGHVS and CDR2 FQNEAQ. This CDR3 contains 17 residues. In nucleotides, the CDR3 is TGTGCCAGCAGCTTATTAGGGACAGGGGGAAGCAATCAGCCCCAGCATTTT. This sequence encodes CASSLLGTGGSNQPQHF.

J is TRBJ2-7 and V is TRBV11-2, with D possibly being TRBD2 (6 bases). Germline V gene sequence: CDR1 SGHAT, CDR2 FQNNGV. Deletions cut 5 bases from V and 3 bases from J, with 14 bases between. This CDR3 is built from 14 residues. The chain's CDR3 is CASSPGRGRYEQYF. The DNA of the CDR3 is TGTGCCAGCAGCCCTGGGCGGGGACGCTACGAGCAGTACTTC.

The rearrangement joins TRBV19 to TRBJ2-5; TRBD1 matches 9 bases. Germline assignment: CDR1 LNHDA and CDR2 SQIVND (reference sequence). This CDR3 has 15 amino acids. V lost 6 bases to trimming and J lost 3 bases; unmatched junction nucleotides: 8. DNA of the CDR3: TGTGCCAGTAGCCCACAGGGGGCGGGGGAAGAGACCCAGTACTTC. It codes for CASSPQGAGEETQYF.

The gene calls are TRBV21-1 and TRBJ2-6; no DNA check was done on the table's D call, TRBD1. TRBV21-1 is described as a pseudogene. The CDR3 totals 17 residues. This chain's CDR3 is CASARTGGSSGANVLTF. In nucleotides, the CDR3 is TGTGCCAGCGCCAGGACAGGGGGAAGCTCTGGGGCCAACGTCCTGACTTTC.

The gene calls are TRBV27 and TRBJ1-5, with 8 bases lining up with TRBD1. V was clipped by 8 bases and J by 5 bases; unmatched bases: 2. Per the germline V gene, CDR1 is MNHEY and CDR2 is SMNVEV (reference sequence). The CDR3 is 12 residues long. CDR3 DNA: TGTGCCAGCGGACAGGGCTATCAGCCCCAGCATTTT. Translating it yields CASGQGYQPQHF.

The genes are TRBV7-2 and TRBJ2-7; D is perhaps TRBD2 (6 bases). This CDR3 is built from 15 residues. Trimming took 7 bases from V and 0 from J, leaving 16 bases between them. CDR1 SGHTA and CDR2 FQGNSA come from the germline V gene. The CDR3 DNA reads TGTGCCAGCAACCCCGGGACTCCCTACTCCTACGAGCAGTACTTC. Translation: CASNPGTPYSYEQYF.

This chain links TRBV7-9 with TRBJ2-3; 9 bases fit TRBD2. Trimming removed 1 base from V and 4 bases from J; junction bases left unmatched: 6. This CDR3 comprises 16 residues. CDR1 SEHNR and CDR2 FQNEAQ come from the germline V gene (reference sequence). The CDR3 region is CASSLVAGDGADTQYF. CDR3 DNA: TGTGCCAGCAGCTTAGTAGCGGGAGATGGGGCAGATACGCAGTATTTT.

The chain employs TRBV28 and TRBJ2-7; TRBD2 agrees at 11 bases. V lost 7 bases to trimming and J lost 3 bases; unmatched junction nucleotides: 5. The CDR3 is made up of 14 amino acids. Germline assignment: CDR1 MDHEN and CDR2 SYDVKM. The CDR3 DNA is TGTGCCAGCATTACTAGCGGGGGACGCTACGAGCAGTACTTC. Protein: CASITSGGRYEQYF. Variable domain in full (rest from reference TRBV28 and TRBJ2-7): DVKVTQSSRYLVKRTGEKVFLECVQDMDHENMFWYRQDPGLGLRLIYFSYDVKMKEKGDIPEGYSVSREKKERFSLILESASTNQTSMYLCASITSGGRYEQYFGPGTRLTVT.

The rearrangement links TRBV5-1 to TRBJ1-2; 9 bases fit TRBD1. With 4 bases clipped from V and 3 bases from J, the junction kept 7 bases outside the gene matches. The CDR3 consists of 15 residues. Germline CDR1 is SGHRS and CDR2 is YFSETQ. Written as DNA, the CDR3 is TGCGCCAGCAGCCTTAACCGGGACAGGGACTATGGCTACACCTTC. Translating it yields CASSLNRDRDYGYTF. Supplemented by reference TRBV5-1 and TRBJ1-2, the full variable domain reads KAGVTQTPRYLIKTRGQQVTLSCSPISGHRSVSWYQQTPGQGLQFLFEYFSETQRNKGNFPGRFSGRQFSNSRSEMNVSTLELGDSALYLCASSLNRDRDYGYTFGSGTRLTVV.

This chain links TRBV19 with TRBJ2-5; the match to TRBD2 covers 9 bases. The V and J ends lost 5 bases and 5 bases, in that order; junction bases with no gene match: 12. CDR3 size: 16 residues. The germline CDR1 and CDR2 sequences are LNHDA and SQIVND (reference sequence). For the CDR3, the DNA is TGTGCCAGTAGTGTAGTAGCGGGAGAGTCTTTGGAGACCCAGTACTTC. It is translated as CASSVVAGESLETQYF. Drawing the rest from reference TRBV19 and TRBJ2-5, the complete variable domain is DGGITQSPKYLFRKEGQNVTLSCEQNLNHDAMYWYRQDPGQGLRLIYYSQIVNDFQKGDIAEGYSVSREKKESFPLTVTSAQKNPTAFYLCASSVVAGESLETQYFGPGTRLLVL.

V usage is TRBV19 and J usage is TRBJ1-4; the D gene is possibly TRBD1 (5 bases). Deletions cut 4 bases from V and 6 bases from J, with 12 bases between. This CDR3 is built from 14 residues. Germline-derived CDR1 and CDR2 are LNHDA and SQIVND (reference sequence). The CDR3 DNA sequence: TGTGCCAGTAGTAGACGACAGCGAGATGAAAAACTGTTTTTT. Amino acid sequence: CASSRRQRDEKLFF.

V and J are TRBV11-3 and TRBJ1-1; 8 nucleotides agree with TRBD1. Trimming removed 1 base from V and 5 bases from J; junction bases left unmatched: 9. Germline CDR1 SGHNT, CDR2 YENEEA. This CDR3 region has 16 residues. The chain's CDR3 is CASSLAVTGGWTEAFF. CDR3 in DNA: TGTGCCAGCAGCTTAGCGGTAACAGGGGGTTGGACTGAAGCTTTCTTT.

The chain recombines TRBV9 with TRBJ2-3, with 15 bases lining up with TRBD2. The V and J ends lost 3 bases and 3 bases, in that order; junction bases with no gene match: 17. The germline gives CDR1 SGDLS, CDR2 YYNGEE. The CDR3 is 21 residues long. For the CDR3, the DNA is TGTGCCAGCAGCGGCCCCCCCCAATGGACTAGCGGGGGGGATCCGACAGATACGCAGTATTTT. It yields the protein CASSGPPQWTSGGDPTDTQYF.

The rearrangement links TRBV19 to TRBJ2-3; D call uncertain. V lost 1 base and J lost 0, with 5 bases in between. The CDR3 covers 14 residues. Germline V gene sequence: CDR1 LNHDA, CDR2 SQIVND (reference sequence). The CDR3, as DNA: TGTGCCAGTAGTATAGCGACTAGCACAGATACGCAGTATTTT. Its translation: CASSIATSTDTQYF.

In nucleotides, the CDR3 is TGTGCCGGTGCGATAAGCTCCTACAATGAGCAGTTCTTC. This encodes CAGAISSYNEQFF. The rearrangement links TRBV18 to TRBJ2-1, with unresolved D. This CDR3 has 13 amino acids. In germline, CDR1 is KGHSH, CDR2 LQKENI. V was cut by 11 bases and J by 0 bases, with 11 bases left in between.

The table lists this clone with a few counts. The chain couples TRBV20-1 to TRBJ1-4; D is unclear. This CDR3 is built from 15 residues. Germline CDR1 is DFQATT and CDR2 is SNEGSKA (reference sequence). Trimming removed 3 bases at V and 6 bases at J, with 17 bases between. The DNA of the CDR3 is TGCAGTGCTAGTAACGTTTCGTCGGGGTATGAAAAACTGTTTTTT. Translated: CSASNVSSGYEKLFF.

This chain uses TRBV29-1 with TRBJ2-3, with TRBD2 matching 13 bases. CDR1 SQVTM and CDR2 ANQGSEA come from the germline V gene. The ends lost 1 base at V and 7 bases at J; junction bases unmatched: 14. CDR3 length: 18 amino acids. For the CDR3, the DNA is TGCAGCGTTGAAGGCCGGACTAGCGGGAGTGGGGCCTTGTATACGCAGTATTTT. Its translation is CSVEGRTSGSGALYTQYF.

The rearrangement links TRBV5-1 to TRBJ1-1, with 11 bases fitting TRBD1. With 4 bases clipped from V and 0 bases from J, the junction kept 2 bases outside the gene matches. The CDR3 extends over 15 amino acids. Germline loops: CDR1 SGHRS, CDR2 YFSETQ. CDR3 in DNA: TGCGCCAGCAGCCTGGACAGGGGGCTGAACACTGAAGCTTTCTTT. The encoded protein is CASSLDRGLNTEAFF.

This chain joins TRBV28 and TRBJ2-4; 8 bases map to TRBD1. Germline V gives CDR1 MDHEN, CDR2 SYDVKM. Trimming removed 6 bases from V and 4 bases from J; junction bases left unmatched: 8. The CDR3 has 15 residues. The CDR3 protein is CASRGTGTGKNIQYF. The DNA for the CDR3 is TGTGCCAGCAGGGGGACCGGGACAGGAAAAAACATTCAGTACTTC.

The gene calls are TRBV5-1 and TRBJ1-6; 9 bases line up with TRBD1. V lost 0 bases, J lost 9 bases, and 7 bases stayed unmatched. Germline CDR1 and CDR2: SGHRS and YFSETQ. The CDR3 totals 16 residues. The CDR3 reads CASSLEGTGGGSPLHF. CDR3 DNA: TGCGCCAGCAGCTTGGAAGGCACAGGGGGCGGTTCACCCCTCCACTTT.